These 22 T cell receptor beta chains share one sample of origin, sequenced in a study of T cell responses to AZD1222 COVID-19 vaccine. The method was immunoSEQ multiplex PCR; TCRdb's version includes in-frame clones alone and lacks a portion of them. The sample yields 150,000 to 200,000 clones, about 89% seen once. Sequenced material: peripheral blood, taken on day 0 of MenACWY control vaccination. These receptors all come from an adult in good health.

The V and J genes are TRBV5-6 and TRBJ2-7; D might be TRBD1 (6 bases). Germline V lookup: CDR1 SGHDT, CDR2 YYEEEE. The germline V and J ends were trimmed by 0 bases and 6 bases, with 10 bases remaining between them. The CDR3 loop spans 13 amino acids. CDR3 protein: CASSLAWDIEQYF. The CDR3 DNA follows: TGTGCCAGCAGCTTGGCTTGGGACATCGAGCAGTACTTC.

This rearrangement joins TRBV7-8 to TRBJ1-5; D is uncertain. There are 13 residues in the CDR3. Germline V gives CDR1 SGHVS, CDR2 FQNEAQ. V gave up 0 bases and J gave up 4 bases, with 4 bases separating them. The CDR3: CASSLAVNQPQHF. The CDR3 DNA sequence: TGTGCCAGCAGCTTAGCCGTGAATCAGCCCCAGCATTTT.

The CDR3 bases are TGTGCCAGCTCCCGGACTAGCGGGGATCCTGAGCAGTTCTTC. Protein: CASSRTSGDPEQFF. The rearrangement joins TRBV18 to TRBJ2-1; 12 positions agree with TRBD2. The CDR3 loop spans 14 amino acids. Germline-derived CDR1 and CDR2 are KGHSH and LQKENI. Trimming removed 6 bases from V and 9 bases from J; junction bases left unmatched: 6. Looking up the rest from reference TRBV18 and TRBJ2-1 gives the full variable domain: NAGVMQNPRHLVRRRGQEARLRCSPMKGHSHVYWYRQLPEEGLKFMVYLQKENIIDESGMPKERFSAEFPKEGPSILRIQQVVRGDSAAYFCASSRTSGDPEQFFGPGTRLTVL.

The chain joins TRBV2 to TRBJ1-1; D call uncertain. Germline loops: CDR1 SNHLY, CDR2 FYNNEI. The CDR3 is made up of 14 amino acids. Trimming removed 1 base at V and 1 base at J, with 7 bases between. As DNA, the CDR3 is TGTGCCAGCAGTGAAGAAACAGCGAACACTGAAGCTTTCTTT. Residues: CASSEETANTEAFF.

This chain links TRBV5-1 with TRBJ2-6; 10 bases map to TRBD2. CDR1 and CDR2 from the germline V gene are SGHRS and YFSETQ. Losses at the gene ends were 1 base for V and 2 bases for J; bases not matched to a gene: 3. This CDR3 spans 17 amino acids. CDR3 in DNA: TGCGCCAGCAGCTTGTTCCTAGCGGGGGCTGGGGCCAACGTCCTGACTTTC. Protein product: CASSLFLAGAGANVLTF.

This chain links TRBV7-9 with TRBJ1-2; D not resolved. Germline loops: CDR1 SEHNR, CDR2 FQNEAQ (reference sequence). This CDR3 is 14 amino acids long. V was cut by 4 bases and J by 2 bases, with 11 bases left in between. CDR3 DNA: TGTGCCAGCAGCTCAAATACAGAGAACTATGGCTACACCTTC. Its protein product is CASSSNTENYGYTF.

This chain joins TRBV30 and TRBJ1-1, with D unclear. This CDR3 is built from 16 residues. V shed 0 bases and J shed 1 base, with 15 bases lying between them. The germline gives CDR1 GTSNPN, CDR2 SVGIG (reference sequence). CDR3 sequence reads: CAWSVPGKKTNTEAFF. The CDR3 nucleotides are TGTGCCTGGAGTGTACCTGGAAAAAAGACGAACACTGAAGCTTTCTTT.

Points on this clone: The sample has other DNA sequences that encode this CDR3 too. V is TRBV28 and J is TRBJ2-3, with D perhaps given as TRBD1 or TRBD2 (6 bases each). The CDR3 is 14 residues long. V was clipped by 3 bases and J by 1 base, with 8 bases between them. From germline, CDR1 is MDHEN and CDR2 SYDVKM. As DNA, the CDR3 is TGTGCCAGCAGTTTCCGGGGGCGCACAGATACGCAGTATTTT. It specifies CASSFRGRTDTQYF.

J is TRBJ1-1 and V is TRBV6-5; perhaps TRBD1 as D (5 bases). The germline CDR1 and CDR2 sequences are MNHEY and SVGAGI. The CDR3 covers 15 residues. V was cut by 0 bases and J by 1 base, with 9 bases left in between. The CDR3 spells CASSYSPGRNTEAFF. The CDR3 DNA follows: TGTGCCAGCAGTTACTCGCCAGGGCGGAACACTGAAGCTTTCTTT.

The chain is built from TRBV21-1 and TRBJ2-1. TRBV21-1 has pseudogene status. The CDR3 length is 12 residues. The CDR3: CARNTGTYEQFF. The DNA of the CDR3 is TGTGCCAGGAATACAGGGACTTATGAGCAGTTCTTC.

The V gene is TRBV19, the J gene TRBJ2-1; 9 bases are shared with TRBD1. This CDR3 region has 15 residues. Per the germline V gene, CDR1 is LNHDA and CDR2 is SQIVND (reference sequence). The ends lost 7 bases at V and 4 bases at J; junction bases unmatched: 8. CDR3: CASNLDRGAYNEQFF. The CDR3 DNA follows: TGTGCCAGTAACTTAGACAGGGGGGCGTACAATGAGCAGTTCTTC.

The CDR3 sequence: CASSWRDEQYF. The CDR3, as DNA: TGTGCCAGCAGTTGGCGGGACGAGCAGTACTTC. The V gene is TRBV7-8, the J gene TRBJ2-7, with D maybe TRBD2 (5 bases). V was trimmed by 6 bases and J by 5 bases, leaving 8 bases between them. Germline V gene data show CDR1 as SGHVS and CDR2 as FQNEAQ. The CDR3 consists of 11 residues.

The chain employs TRBV7-9 and TRBJ1-4; D gene ambiguous. The V end lost 5 bases, the J end lost 0 bases, and 7 bases lay between the germline ends. The germline V gene encodes CDR1 SEHNR and CDR2 FQNEAQ (reference sequence). There are 14 residues in the CDR3. The CDR3 here is CASSPIATNEKLFF. As DNA, the CDR3 is TGTGCCAGCAGCCCGATTGCAACTAATGAAAAACTGTTTTTT. The entire variable domain, with the rest obtained from reference TRBV7-9 and TRBJ1-4, is as follows: DTGVSQNPRHKITKRGQNVTFRCDPISEHNRLYWYRQTLGQGPEFLTYFQNEAQLEKSRLLSDRFSAERPKGSFSTLEIQRTEQGDSAMYLCASSPIATNEKLFFGSGTQLSVL.

The rearrangement uses TRBV14 and TRBJ1-1; D is ambiguous. V was clipped by 2 bases and J by 9 bases, with 10 bases between them. The CDR3 length is 12 residues. CDR1 and CDR2 (germline): SGHDN, FVKESK. CDR3 bases: TGTGCCAGCAGCCAATCGGGGTTCCAAGCTTTCTTT. This gives the protein CASSQSGFQAFF.

The rearrangement uses TRBV18 and TRBJ2-5; tentative D call: TRBD1 (5 bases). The CDR3 is made up of 15 amino acids. From germline, CDR1 is KGHSH and CDR2 LQKENI. V lost 2 bases to trimming and J lost 2 bases, with 12 bases between them. The CDR3 DNA reads as TGTGCCAGCTCACCATCCCAGGGTGGGCAAGAGACCCAGTACTTC. Encoded protein: CASSPSQGGQETQYF. Supplemented by reference TRBV18 and TRBJ2-5, the full variable domain reads NAGVMQNPRHLVRRRGQEARLRCSPMKGHSHVYWYRQLPEEGLKFMVYLQKENIIDESGMPKERFSAEFPKEGPSILRIQQVVRGDSAAYFCASSPSQGGQETQYFGPGTRLLVL.

The gene calls are TRBV10-3 and TRBJ2-7, with D possibly being TRBD2 (6 bases). The CDR3 has 14 amino acids. Trimming shortened V by 9 bases and J by 1 base, and 16 bases separated the two germline ends. Germline loops: CDR1 ENHRY, CDR2 SYGVKD. CDR3 amino acids: CAMRDSVQSYEQYF. In nucleotides, the CDR3 is TGTGCCATGAGGGACTCGGTCCAGTCCTACGAGCAGTACTTC.

J is TRBJ2-7 and V is TRBV5-4, with D possibly being TRBD1 or TRBD2 (6 bases each). Deletions cut 2 bases from V and 0 bases from J, with 18 bases between. Germline CDR1 SGHNT, CDR2 YYREEE (reference sequence). There are 17 residues in the CDR3. CDR3 loop: CASSLTPLGGNSYEQYF. The CDR3 nucleotides are TGTGCCAGCAGCTTAACGCCCCTAGGGGGGAACTCCTACGAGCAGTACTTC.

This chain joins TRBV30 and TRBJ2-7; TRBD1 is a possible D gene (5 bases). V lost 3 bases to trimming and J lost 6 bases, with 12 bases between them. CDR1 is GTSNPN, CDR2 SVGIG, per germline (reference sequence). The CDR3 contains 12 residues. CDR3 residues: CAWSYLDTEQYF. Here the CDR3 DNA reads TGTGCCTGGAGCTACTTGGACACCGAGCAGTACTTC.

This clone appeared once. This chain connects TRBV15 to TRBJ2-3, with D maybe TRBD1 (6 bases). This CDR3 contains 17 residues. V was clipped by 5 bases and J by 0 bases, with 18 bases between them. From germline, CDR1 is LNHNV and CDR2 YYDKDF (reference sequence). The CDR3 spells CATSPSTGTSSTDTQYF. CDR3 bases: TGTGCCACCAGCCCGTCCACCGGGACATCTAGCACAGATACGCAGTATTTT.

This clone was seen just once. The J gene is TRBJ2-7, the V gene TRBV6-1; no clear D gene. The CDR3 runs to 13 residues. V shed 3 bases and J shed 6 bases, with 12 bases lying between them. The germline V gene encodes CDR1 MNHNS and CDR2 SASEGT. Here the CDR3 DNA reads TGTGCCAGCAGTGAGGGTTTCCCGCTCGAGCAGTACTTC. This sequence encodes CASSEGFPLEQYF.

CDR3 protein: CASSPVAGVIEQFF. As DNA, the CDR3 is TGTGCCAGCAGCCCAGTAGCGGGAGTGATTGAGCAGTTCTTC. The chain joins TRBV9 to TRBJ2-1, with 9 bases matching TRBD2. Germline-derived CDR1 and CDR2 are SGDLS and YYNGEE. Unmatched junction bases numbered 8, after V lost 4 bases and J lost 9 bases. The CDR3 sequence is 14 residues long.

This chain joins TRBV28 and TRBJ1-1; possibly TRBD1 for D (6 bases). The CDR3 totals 14 residues. CDR1 is MDHEN and CDR2 is SYDVKM in the germline V gene. Trimming shortened V by 1 base and J by 4 bases, and 10 bases separated the two germline ends. The CDR3 region is CASSLYRAPTEAFF. The CDR3 DNA sequence: TGTGCCAGCAGTTTATACAGGGCGCCCACTGAAGCTTTCTTT.